This TCR beta chain emerged from a study of long-term antiretroviral therapy in people with HIV (dated by TCRdb to between 2022 and 2023). As for the study more broadly: The earliest samples were collected approximately a decade before the 2015 WHO recommendation for immediate ART, a period when ART was typically delayed until CD4 counts fell. No cross-contamination during QIAcube processing was shown when test extractions of a monoclonal T-cell line were performed alongside around 30 polyclonal samples. A retrospective serial study tested whether ART initiation and durable HIV suppression were associated with changes in peripheral blood TRB repertoire composition and diversity. The cohort contributed about 200 cryopreserved PBMC samples from 30 adults with confirmed HIV infection, collected serially over a mean of around 6 years (range 1-12). Among the approximately 32 participants with HIV, over nine were female.

Paper-wide results and their limitations: Expanded TRB clones identified before ART initiation dominated the repertoire at all time points, although this dominance fluctuated and declined in many PLHIV after ART. Starting ART was linked to a significant rise in TRB diversity, yet even with long-term ART the diversity remained significantly lower than in transplant donor controls. The samples were dated from the mid-2000s to the late 2010s, and the ART regimens that were used may be less effective than current ART regimens. Owing to limited PBMC availability, only the TCR beta chain was sequenced, without alpha chain pairing. Narrower CDR3 length ranges were observed in HIV repertoires than in controls, and an antigen-experienced repertoire with only a slight naive shift after ART was suggested by the network structure. Inferences about post-ART repertoire changes are limited because no data were available on ART adherence, viral resistance or therapy changes. Because cell numbers in pre-ART samples were limited, unsorted PBMC were profiled instead of sorted CD4+ and CD8+ T cells.

Inclusion was restricted to participants for whom at least one PBMC sample before ART initiation and at least two post-ART samples were available. Every participant with HIV received treatment in the United States of America. Before DNA extraction, cryopreserved samples of roughly 0.85-10 million PBMC were thawed and washed. At the time of the earliest PBMC sample, participants with HIV were aged between about 20 and 54 years. Each participant contributed PBMC samples from 1-4 timepoints before ART initiation and 2-8 timepoints after ART initiation, with a median of 7 samples. For every participant, serial HIV viral load, CD4+ T-cell count, ART history and demographic data were obtained. Genomic DNA was extracted from unsorted PBMC with a Qiagen kit on a QIAcube, with processing performed in batches of 12 samples. Remarks on this clone: What antigen it recognizes has not been identified. No much larger clone exists at a distance of one base, and base qualities are not known.

The CDR3 holds 19 amino acids from the cysteine to the phenylalanine. CDR3 DNA only is kept here, 57 bases in frame from base 1. Trimmed from V: 2 bases; trimmed from J: 3 bases; junction bases lacking a gene match: 10. CDR1 and CDR2 were assigned from the germline V gene (reference sequence) as WNHNN and SYGVQD. Sequencing of the TRB variable region was done with the immunoSEQ hsTCRB v3.0 assay at survey level resolution. The target sequencing depth for TRB was roughly 40,000-55,000 T-cell genomes per sample. An Illumina MiSeq with a v3 150-cycle kit was used to sequence the pooled TRB libraries. Per the original workflow: Repertoire analysis was run in R within a reproducible Nextflow workflow that covered QC, data transformation and analysis. LymphoSeq2, an R package for exploring AIRR-Seq data, was used to implement the custom analyses. A handful of samples that produced fewer than 5000 total TRB sequences were removed, so 150 to 200 HIV repertoires were analyzed. Among the approximately 200 retained HIV repertoires, some 59 were collected before ART initiation and roughly 130 after ART initiation. Repertoires were downsampled to 5000 TRB nucleotide sequences, and summary statistics were averaged over 100 downsampling iterations. TRB sequences were retained for analysis only if CDR3 regions of at least seven amino acids were present. A Shannon entropy-derived clonality score and the Gini coefficient were used to measure diversity. In the repertoire networks, any two of the top 5000 CDR3 amino acid sequences were linked whenever the two sequences differed by an edit distance of one. GLIPH2 predicted antigen specificity groups and MHC restriction for TRB CDR3 amino acid sequences. To flag known associations with CMV, EBV, HIV or tissue antigens, CDR3 amino acid sequences were compared against VDJdb and McPAS-TCR. Pre-ART, post-ART and control groups were compared with Wilcoxon signed-rank tests and Holm-Bonferroni correction. The source is immuneACCESS, and TCRdb retained only in-frame sequences with V and J called. Part of the clones is not carried over; for the studies checked, unresolved V genes explain less than half of this, and the remainder is unexplained. That table supplies the V and J calls and clone size; D and trimming were determined from the DNA. This sample comprises just over 35,000 clones, over 90% of them detected only once. Roughly 3.9% of the sample is in the top ten clones.

The sample was unsorted PBMCs, taken 4.1 years after starting antiretroviral therapy. The chain joins TRBV10-1 to TRBJ2-7; TRBD2 fits 16 bases in the junction. The clonotype was recovered from a woman aged 45-59 years with HIV. CDR3 region: CASSEVGTSGGEVNYEQYF. The nucleotide sequence reads as follows: TGCGCCAGCAGTGAGGTAGGGACTAGCGGGGGGGAAGTTAACTACGAGCAGTACTTC.